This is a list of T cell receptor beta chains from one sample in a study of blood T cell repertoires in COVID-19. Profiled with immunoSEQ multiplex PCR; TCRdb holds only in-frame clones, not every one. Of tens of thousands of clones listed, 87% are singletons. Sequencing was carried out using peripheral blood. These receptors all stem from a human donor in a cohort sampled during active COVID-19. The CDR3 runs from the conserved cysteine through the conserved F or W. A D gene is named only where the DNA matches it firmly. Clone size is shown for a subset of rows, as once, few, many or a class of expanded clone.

CASSQAGASSGRAGNIQYF TGTGCCAGCAGCCAAGCAGGGGCGTCTAGCGGGAGGGCCGGAAACATTCAGTACTTC NA TRBJ2-4 TRBV3-1/TRBV3-2 TRBD2
CASSLTGTGELFF TGTGCCAGCAGCTTAACGGGGACCGGGGAGCTGTTTTTT NA TRBJ2-2 TRBV5-4 NA
CATSGGNTGELFF TGTGCCACCAGCGGGGGGAACACCGGGGAGCTGTTTTTT NA TRBJ2-2 TRBV2 TRBD2
CASSLYSGLAGAGETQYF TGTGCCAGCAGTTTATATTCGGGACTAGCGGGAGCCGGGGAGACCCAGTACTTC once TRBJ2-5 TRBV28 TRBD2
CASSARSSSYEQYF TGTGCCAGCAGCGCCAGATCTTCGTCCTACGAGCAGTACTTC NA TRBJ2-7 TRBV9 NA
CASSRQGAEGNEKLFF TGCGCCAGCAGCCGACAGGGGGCGGAGGGTAATGAAAAACTGTTTTTT NA TRBJ1-4 TRBV5-1 TRBD1
CASSQARSRTYNEQFF TGTGCCAGCAGCCAAGCGAGGAGTCGGACCTACAATGAGCAGTTCTTC NA TRBJ2-1 TRBV4-2 NA
CASSPRSGLSGEQFF TGTGCCAGCAGCCCTCGGTCCGGATTAAGCGGTGAGCAGTTCTTC NA TRBJ2-1 TRBV7-8 NA
CASSLSRGRELFF TGTGCCAGCAGTCTGTCTAGGGGGCGAGAGCTGTTTTTT NA TRBJ2-2 TRBV27 TRBD1
CASSEAGKGTAGEKLFF TGTGCCAGCAGTGAAGCAGGGAAAGGGACAGCAGGCGAAAAACTGTTTTTT NA TRBJ1-4 TRBV2 TRBD1
CAIRGTSGPNEQFF TGTGCCATCAGGGGGACTAGCGGTCCAAATGAGCAGTTCTTC NA TRBJ2-1 TRBV10-3 TRBD2
CASSHFEGWNYGYTF TGTGCCAGCAGCCATTTTGAGGGTTGGAACTATGGCTACACCTTC NA TRBJ1-2 TRBV3-1/TRBV3-2 NA
CASSTNLAGVGGDIQYF TGTGCCAGCAGCACCAACCTAGCGGGAGTGGGGGGGGACATTCAGTACTTC once TRBJ2-4 TRBV5-4 TRBD2
CASSRDREETQYF TGCGCCAGCAGCAGGGACAGGGAAGAGACCCAGTACTTC NA TRBJ2-5 TRBV5-1 TRBD1
CASSTTQGQNYNSPLHF TGTGCCAGCAGTACTACCCAGGGACAGAACTATAATTCACCCCTCCACTTT few TRBJ1-6 TRBV27 TRBD1
CASSGRERFNEQFF TGTGCCAGCAGCGGGCGGGAGAGGTTCAATGAGCAGTTCTTC few TRBJ2-1 TRBV6-5 TRBD2
CASSPLAGGITDTQYF TGTGCCAGTAGCCCCCTAGCGGGAGGCATCACAGATACGCAGTATTTT NA TRBJ2-3 TRBV19 TRBD2
CASSPFQETQYF TGTGCCAGCAGTCCCTTCCAAGAGACCCAGTACTTC NA TRBJ2-5 TRBV27 NA
CASRTENTGELFF TGTGCCAGCCGCACAGAGAACACCGGGGAGCTGTTTTTT NA TRBJ2-2 TRBV2 NA
CASRRRASGRDEQYF TGTGCCAGCAGGAGACGGGCTAGCGGGAGAGACGAGCAGTACTTC NA TRBJ2-7 TRBV6-5 TRBD2
CSVSPGTSGSNEQFF TGCAGCGTGAGCCCCGGGACTAGCGGGTCTAATGAGCAGTTCTTC NA TRBJ2-1 TRBV29-1 TRBD2
CASSLAGGPSLEQYF TGTGCCAGCAGCTTAGCGGGAGGGCCCTCGCTTGAGCAGTACTTC few TRBJ2-7 TRBV7-3 TRBD2
CASRPLAGVFPSTDTQYF TGTGCCAGCAGGCCACTAGCGGGAGTTTTCCCTAGCACAGATACGCAGTATTTT NA TRBJ2-3 TRBV2 TRBD2
CASSLDRLNTEAFF TGTGCCAGCAGTCTTGACAGGCTGAACACTGAAGCTTTCTTT NA TRBJ1-1 TRBV28 NA
CASSLDVGGYTF TGTGCCAGCAGCTTAGACGTCGGTGGCTACACCTTC NA TRBJ1-2 TRBV7-8 NA
CASSRFKPGHNQPQHF TGTGCCAGCAGCAGATTTAAGCCGGGACATAATCAGCCCCAGCATTTT NA TRBJ1-5 TRBV21-1 NA
CASSPRQLTDTQYF TGCGCCAGCAGCCCACGACAGCTCACAGATACGCAGTATTTT once TRBJ2-3 TRBV5-1 NA
CASSPDRAPPLHF TGTGCCAGCTCGCCGGACAGGGCCCCACCCCTCCACTTT NA TRBJ1-6 TRBV18 TRBD1
CASSRLAGGAETQYF TGTGCCAGCAGCCGTCTAGCGGGAGGGGCGGAGACCCAGTACTTC NA TRBJ2-5 TRBV7-2 TRBD2
CASSVEGVGLGYGYTF TGTGCCAGCAGCGTAGAAGGGGTAGGCTTGGGCTATGGCTACACCTTC NA TRBJ1-2 TRBV9 NA
CASTPSRGDYGYTF TGCGCCAGCACCCCATCCCGGGGGGACTATGGCTACACCTTC NA TRBJ1-2 TRBV5-1 NA
CASSTSATGGSYEQYF TGTGCCAGCTCAACCTCCGCGACAGGTGGCTCCTACGAGCAGTACTTC NA TRBJ2-7 TRBV18 NA
CASSPQWTGSYNEQFF TGTGCCAGCTCACCACAGTGGACAGGTTCTTACAATGAGCAGTTCTTC NA TRBJ2-1 TRBV18 TRBD1
CASSSIYEQYF TGTGCCAGCAGTTCAATCTACGAGCAGTACTTC NA TRBJ2-7 TRBV27 NA
CATRRGLATGELFF TGCGCCACCCGGCGGGGGCTTGCCACCGGGGAGCTGTTTTTT NA TRBJ2-2 TRBV5-1 NA
CASSQDEEKLFF TGCGCCAGCAGCCAAGATGAGGAAAAACTGTTTTTT NA TRBJ1-4 TRBV4-1 NA
CASSTPPMTSGSYNEQFF TGTGCCAGTAGTACTCCCCCTATGACTAGCGGGAGCTACAATGAGCAGTTCTTC NA TRBJ2-1 TRBV19 TRBD2
CASSFPTANYGYTF TGTGCCAGCAGTTTTCCGACAGCGAACTATGGCTACACCTTC NA TRBJ1-2 TRBV28 NA
CASSLTGEETQYF TGTGCCAGCAGTTTAACTGGGGAGGAGACCCAGTACTTC NA TRBJ2-5 TRBV28 NA
CASRAGLDTQYF TGTGCCAGCAGAGCAGGGTTAGATACGCAGTATTTT NA TRBJ2-3 TRBV7-9 NA
CASSEASGSTDTQYF TGTGCCAGCAGTGAGGCTAGCGGTAGCACAGATACGCAGTATTTT once TRBJ2-3 TRBV2 TRBD2
CATRDRGNTGELFF TGTGCCACCAGGGACAGGGGGAACACCGGGGAGCTGTTTTTT NA TRBJ2-2 TRBV19 TRBD1
CASSPQGGSEQYF TGTGCCAGCTCACCCCAGGGAGGTTCCGAGCAGTACTTC NA TRBJ2-7 TRBV18 NA
CATSPSTADYEQFF TGTGCCACCAGTCCCTCGACAGCCGACTATGAGCAGTTCTTC once TRBJ2-1 TRBV24-1 NA
CASSQVQGRETQYF TGTGCCAGCAGCCAAGTTCAGGGTCGAGAGACCCAGTACTTC NA TRBJ2-5 TRBV3-1/TRBV3-2 NA
CASSQDGRYNSPLHF TGTGCCAGCAGCCAAGATGGCAGATATAATTCACCCCTCCACTTT NA TRBJ1-6 TRBV14 NA
CASTYTSGSNEQFF TGTGCCAGTACTTACACTAGCGGGTCCAATGAGCAGTTCTTC NA TRBJ2-1 TRBV19 TRBD2
CASSLLGTSGRESDEQYF TGCGCCAGCAGCCTTCTGGGGACTAGCGGGAGAGAAAGCGACGAGCAGTACTTC NA TRBJ2-7 TRBV4-1 TRBD2
CASSATGGYNQPQHF TGTGCCAGCAGCGCGACAGGGGGCTACAATCAGCCCCAGCATTTT NA TRBJ1-5 TRBV6-5 TRBD1
CASSLSGGNTQYF TGCGCCAGCAGCCTGTCGGGAGGCAATACGCAGTATTTT NA TRBJ2-3 TRBV5-1 TRBD2
CASSRTSGRGDTQYF TGTGCCAGCAGCCGGACTAGCGGACGAGGGGATACGCAGTATTTT NA TRBJ2-3 TRBV7-2 TRBD2
CASSGSGEKLFF TGTGCCAGCAGCGGGTCTGGCGAAAAACTGTTTTTT NA TRBJ1-4 TRBV9 NA
CASSQGDRGYEQYF TGCGCCAGCAGCCAAGGCGACAGGGGCTACGAGCAGTACTTC NA TRBJ2-7 TRBV4-1 TRBD1
CASSPGLADYNEQFF TGTGCCAGCAGTCCTGGACTAGCGGATTACAATGAGCAGTTCTTC once TRBJ2-1 TRBV6-5 TRBD2
CASKGDSGANVLTF TGTGCCAGCAAAGGAGACTCTGGGGCCAACGTCCTGACTTTC NA TRBJ2-6 TRBV19 NA
CASSQDPDSAPNEQFF TGTGCCAGCAGCCAAGACCCCGACAGCGCTCCTAATGAGCAGTTCTTC NA TRBJ2-1 TRBV3-1/TRBV3-2 NA
CASSQDRGGYNSPLHF TGTGCCAGCAGCCAAGATCGGGGTGGATATAATTCACCCCTCCACTTT NA TRBJ1-6 TRBV3-1/TRBV3-2 NA
CASSPWTEKADTQYF TGTGCCAGCAGCCCCTGGACAGAAAAAGCAGATACGCAGTATTTT NA TRBJ2-3 TRBV7-9 NA
CATVTGTGGWGYTF TGTGCCACAGTAACCGGGACAGGGGGCTGGGGCTACACCTTC NA TRBJ1-2 TRBV6-6 TRBD1